The entry below describes one T cell receptor beta chain. The data were obtained in a study of blood T cell repertoires in COVID-19. Study overall: Material from acute and convalescent COVID-19 was sourced from the United States, Italy and Spain. Sample material is recorded as cDNA or gDNA derived from T cells, B-cell-depleted T cells, or PBMCs.

Authors' methods: Amplification of reference gene primers was used by the study to estimate nucleated cell counts. Produced via immunoSEQ multiplex PCR; TCRdb's table is partial and in-frame only. V, J and clone size are those of that table, while D and trimming were read from the DNA. The data contain 300,000 or so clones, roughly nine tenths of them singletons. This CDR3 is built from 18 residues. V lost 0 bases and J lost 0; bases outside the gene matches: 5. Germline lookup yields CDR1 SGHVS and CDR2 FQNEAQ. Cohort 3 recovered donors had two negative PCRs, clearance, or symptom resolution. The source of this sequence is a man in his 60s who had recovered from COVID-19. Sequenced material: PBMCs or T cells enriched from blood (not recorded which). The genes are TRBV7-8 and TRBJ1-5; 10 nucleotides match TRBD1. The CDR3 DNA sequence: TGTGCCAGCAGCTTAGCGCTCGGACAGGGGGGTAGCAATCAGCCCCAGCATTTT. Encoded protein: CASSLALGQGGSNQPQHF.